This T cell receptor beta chain originates from a study of blood T cell repertoires in COVID-19. For the study at large: Both acute and convalescent COVID-19 samples were obtained from the United States, Italy and Spain. The analysed material was cDNA or gDNA that came from T cells, B-cell-depleted T cells, or PBMCs.

In the authors' workflow: It was from reference gene primer amplification that nucleated cell counts were estimated. This table comes from immunoSEQ multiplex PCR, and its TCRdb copy is limited to in-frame clones, with some not included. V, J and clone size were drawn from that table, and D and trimming were deduced from the DNA. The table shows 300,000 to 450,000 clones, with more than 80% occurring only once. Germline V gene sequence: CDR1 SGDLS, CDR2 YYNGEE. The length of the CDR3 is 15 residues. Trimming took off 2 bases at V and 0 bases at J, with 11 bases between the two ends. V is TRBV9 and J is TRBJ1-1; a weak D match, TRBD1 (5 bases). This clonotype was obtained from a woman aged 30 to 39 with COVID-19, enrolled during active disease. Sequencing was carried out using peripheral blood. The CDR3 reads CASSVTTALNTEAFF. CDR3 coding DNA: TGTGCCAGCAGCGTTACGACAGCTCTGAACACTGAAGCTTTCTTT.